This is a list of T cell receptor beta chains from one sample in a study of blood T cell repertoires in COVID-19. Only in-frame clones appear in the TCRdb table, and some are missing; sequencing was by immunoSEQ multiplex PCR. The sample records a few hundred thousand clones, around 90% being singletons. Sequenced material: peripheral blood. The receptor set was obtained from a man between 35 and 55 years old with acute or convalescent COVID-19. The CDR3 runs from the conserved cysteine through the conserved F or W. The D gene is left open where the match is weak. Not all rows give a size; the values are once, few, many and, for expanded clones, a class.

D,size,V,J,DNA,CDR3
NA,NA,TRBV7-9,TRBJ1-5,TGTGCCAGCAGCCGACAGAATAATCAGCCCCAGCATTTT,CASSRQNNQPQHF
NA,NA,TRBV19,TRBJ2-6,TGTGCCAGTAGTATCCAGGGGCGGCTACTTTCTGGGGCCAACGTCCTGACTTTC,CASSIQGRLLSGANVLTF
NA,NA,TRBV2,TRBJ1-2,TGTGCCAGCAGTGGAAGTTGGGGCCAAGGCTACACCTTC,CASSGSWGQGYTF
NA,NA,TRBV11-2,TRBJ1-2,TGTGCCAGCAGCTTAGATCGGCGGAGGGATGGCTACACCTTC,CASSLDRRRDGYTF
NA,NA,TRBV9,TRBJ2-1,TGTGCCAGCAGCGTAGAAGGGGGGGCCTACAATGAGCAGTTCTTC,CASSVEGGAYNEQFF
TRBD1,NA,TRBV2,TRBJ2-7,TGTGCCAGCTTTTCAGGGGGCTTCACGAACGAGCAGTACTTC,CASFSGGFTNEQYF
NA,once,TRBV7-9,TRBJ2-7,TGTGCCACCACCGGACCAGGGGTCCCCAACTACGAGCAGTACTTC,CATTGPGVPNYEQYF
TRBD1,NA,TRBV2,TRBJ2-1,TGTGCCAGCAGTGAATGGGACAGGGCTTATGAGCAGTTCTTC,CASSEWDRAYEQFF
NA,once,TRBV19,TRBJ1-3,TGTGCCAGTAGTATGGGCCGGCAGACCTCTGGAAACACCATATATTTT,CASSMGRQTSGNTIYF
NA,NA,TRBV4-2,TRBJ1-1,TGTGCTAGCAGCCAAGATCACCGCAGATCGAACACTGAAGCTTTCTTT,CASSQDHRRSNTEAFF
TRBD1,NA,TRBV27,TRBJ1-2,TGTGCCAGCAGTCTTAAGGGGGCGAACTTTAACTATGGCTACACCTTC,CASSLKGANFNYGYTF
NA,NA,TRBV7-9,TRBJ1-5,TGTGCCAGCAGCTTAGGTAACCTGAGGCCCCAGCATTTT,CASSLGNLRPQHF
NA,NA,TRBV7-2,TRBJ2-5,TGTGCCAGCAGCCCGTCGGTAGGGGCGCAGGCCGAGACCCAGTACTTC,CASSPSVGAQAETQYF
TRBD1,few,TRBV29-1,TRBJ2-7,TGCAGCGTTGCTCGACAGGGAGAAGTAGTCGGCGAGCAGTACTTC,CSVARQGEVVGEQYF
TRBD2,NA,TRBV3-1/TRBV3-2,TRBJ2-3,TGTGCCAGCAGCCAAGGTACTAGCGGGGGAATTGGCACAGATACGCAGTATTTT,CASSQGTSGGIGTDTQYF
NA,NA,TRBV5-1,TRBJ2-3,TGCGCCAGCAGCGAACCCGGGGGACGGGGTACGCAGTATTTT,CASSEPGGRGTQYF
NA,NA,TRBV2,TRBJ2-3,TGTGCCAGCCTTGGTGGCGGTACAAGCACAGATACGCAGTATTTT,CASLGGGTSTDTQYF
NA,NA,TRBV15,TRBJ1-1,TGTGCCACCAGCAGAGATAGGGCAGGGGAAGCTTTCTTT,CATSRDRAGEAFF
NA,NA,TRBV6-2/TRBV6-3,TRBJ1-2,TGTGCCAGCAGTTCCACCGGGAACCTCTTAGGCTACACCTTC,CASSSTGNLLGYTF
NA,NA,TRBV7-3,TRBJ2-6,TGTGCCAGCAGTCCTGCCTACTCTGGGGCCAACGTCCTGACTTTC,CASSPAYSGANVLTF
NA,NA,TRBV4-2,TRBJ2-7,TGTGCCAGCAGCCCCCGCGAAGGGGTCCAAGTCTCCTACGAGCAGTACTTC,CASSPREGVQVSYEQYF
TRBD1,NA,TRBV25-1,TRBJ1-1,TGTGCCGGATTCATCAGGGGGCCCACTGAAGCTTTCTTT,CAGFIRGPTEAFF
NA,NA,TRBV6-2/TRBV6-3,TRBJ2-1,TGTGCCAGCAGCGGTGAAGGGAGCTCGATCCGCAATGAGCAGTTCTTC,CASSGEGSSIRNEQFF
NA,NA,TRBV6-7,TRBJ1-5,TGTGCCAGCAGTTACTCGAGCGGTGAGGTGAAGCGACGACTCCTCTCAAATCAGCCCCAGCATTTT,CASSYSSGEVKRRLLSNQPQHF
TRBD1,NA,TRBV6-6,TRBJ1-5,TGTGCCAGCAGGTTGGGGACAGGGGGCAATCAGCCCCAGCATTTT,CASRLGTGGNQPQHF
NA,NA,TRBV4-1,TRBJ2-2,TGCGCCAGCAGCCTCCAGGGACTCAACACCGGGGAGCTGTTTTTT,CASSLQGLNTGELFF
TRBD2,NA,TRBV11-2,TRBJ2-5,TGTGCCAGCAGCCCCGTGGGGGGGGAGGCGGAGACCCAGTACTTC,CASSPVGGEAETQYF
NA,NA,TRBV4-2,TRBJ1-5,TGTGCCAGCAGCCAAGGCCCCAGGGGCAATCAGCCCCAGCATTTT,CASSQGPRGNQPQHF
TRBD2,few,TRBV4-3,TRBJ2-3,TGCGCCAGCAGCCAAGGTAGCGGGCCGACAGATACGCAGTATTTT,CASSQGSGPTDTQYF
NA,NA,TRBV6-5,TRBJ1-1,TGTGCCAGCTCGAAGGGGGGGTACACTGAAGCTTTCTTT,CASSKGGYTEAFF
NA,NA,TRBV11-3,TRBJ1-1,TGTGCCAGCAGCTTAGTAAGGGCGGATAAAGGGGTCACTGAAGCTTTCTTT,CASSLVRADKGVTEAFF
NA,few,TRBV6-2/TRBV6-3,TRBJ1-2,TGTGCCAGCAGTGACAGTTCCGCCTATGGCTACACCTTC,CASSDSSAYGYTF
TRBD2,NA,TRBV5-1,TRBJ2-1,TGCGCCAGCAGCCAAGAGAAGCGGGAACTGGGTGGGTTCTTC,CASSQEKRELGGFF
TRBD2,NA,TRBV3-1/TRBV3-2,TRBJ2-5,TGTGCCAGCAGCCTAACGAGGTATCGGGAGGGACAAGAGACCCAGTACTTC,CASSLTRYREGQETQYF
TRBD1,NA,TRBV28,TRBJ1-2,TGTGCCAGCAGTCCTGGGGGACAGGCGGTCGGCGGCTACACCTTC,CASSPGGQAVGGYTF
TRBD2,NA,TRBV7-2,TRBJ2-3,TGTGCCAGCAGTGCGGGCGGGGGGGCAAATACGCAGTATTTT,CASSAGGGANTQYF
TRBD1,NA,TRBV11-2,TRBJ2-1,TGTGCCAGCAGCTCTTATCTGGGACAGGGGAGATCTTATGAGCAGTTCTTC,CASSSYLGQGRSYEQFF
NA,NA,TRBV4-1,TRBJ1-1,TGCGCCAGCAGCCAATTCGCGAGCACCATTGAAGCTTTCTTT,CASSQFASTIEAFF
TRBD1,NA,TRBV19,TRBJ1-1,TGTGCCAGTAGTACAGGGGGGCAAGAAGCTTTCTTT,CASSTGGQEAFF
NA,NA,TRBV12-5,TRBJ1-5,TGTGCTAGTGGTTTGGTACTGTACGGGAGTAGCAATCAGCCCCAGCATTTT,CASGLVLYGSSNQPQHF
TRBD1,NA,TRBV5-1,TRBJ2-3,TGCGCCAGCAGCCCGTCCCGACAGGGCGGTAGCACAGATACGCAGTATTTT,CASSPSRQGGSTDTQYF
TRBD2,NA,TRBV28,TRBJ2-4,TGTGCCAGCAGTCCGGGACTAGCGGGGGGGCCAGCCAAAAACATTCAGTACTTC,CASSPGLAGGPAKNIQYF
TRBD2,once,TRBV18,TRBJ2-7,TGTGCCAGCTCACCATCGGTTAGGGGGACTAGCGAGCTCTACGAGCAGTACTTC,CASSPSVRGTSELYEQYF
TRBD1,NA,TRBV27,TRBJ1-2,TGTGCCAGCAGTTTATCTCGGTCATGGACAGGGACTAACTATGGCTACACCTTC,CASSLSRSWTGTNYGYTF
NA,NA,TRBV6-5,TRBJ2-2,TGTGCCAGCAGTTACTCTAGCCCCGGGGAGCTGTTTTTT,CASSYSSPGELFF
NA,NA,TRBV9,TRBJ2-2,TGTGCCAGCAGCGGGGCAACGAACACCGGGGAGCTGTTTTTT,CASSGATNTGELFF
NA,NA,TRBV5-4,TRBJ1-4,TGTGCCAGTAGCTTGGATGGAACAGATAATGAAAAACTGTTTTTT,CASSLDGTDNEKLFF
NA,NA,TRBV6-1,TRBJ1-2,TGTGCCAGCAGTGAAATCAGCGCTAACTATGGCTACACCTTC,CASSEISANYGYTF
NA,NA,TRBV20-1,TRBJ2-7,TGCAGTGCGCGAGCGGACTACGAGCAGTACTTC,CSARADYEQYF